These 12 T cell receptor beta chains were sequenced from one sample in a study of blood T cell repertoires in COVID-19. The protocol was immunoSEQ multiplex PCR, while the TCRdb copy is restricted to in-frame clones and leaves out a portion. The data contain roughly 160,000 clones, over 70% of them singletons. Material: PBMCs or T cells enriched from blood (not recorded which). The receptors stem from a woman in her sixties or seventies who had recovered from COVID-19.

This clone was detected only once. This chain links TRBV5-1 with TRBJ2-1; D is possibly TRBD1 (5 bases). CDR1 is SGHRS and CDR2 is YFSETQ in the germline V gene. This CDR3 region has 14 residues. V was cut by 4 bases and J by 8 bases, with 16 bases left in between. The CDR3 region is CASSKDTGEDEQFF. The CDR3 DNA reads TGCGCCAGCAGCAAGGACACCGGTGAGGATGAGCAGTTCTTC.

The V call is TRBV18, the J call TRBJ1-2; D may be TRBD1 (6 bases). Germline V gene sequence: CDR1 KGHSH, CDR2 LQKENI. The CDR3 is made up of 13 amino acids. V dropped 6 bases and J dropped 8 bases, with 16 bases sitting between them. DNA of the CDR3: TGTGCCAGCTCCTTTTCTGGGGGCGGCGGCTACACCTTC. This encodes CASSFSGGGGYTF.

The chain links TRBV10-3 to TRBJ2-5; 7 bases line up with TRBD1. The CDR3 runs to 14 residues. V shed 5 bases, J shed 5 bases, and the junction held 8 bases outside the gene matches. Germline CDR1 ENHRY, CDR2 SYGVKD. The CDR3 DNA is TGTGCCATCAGTCCTAACAGGGGAGTCGAGACCCAGTACTTC. It specifies CAISPNRGVETQYF.

The chain links TRBV19 to TRBJ2-1; D is unresolved. There are 15 residues in the CDR3. Per the germline V gene, CDR1 is LNHDA and CDR2 is SQIVND (reference sequence). V was shortened by 3 bases and J by 0 bases, with 9 bases between the two germline ends. CDR3 in amino acids: CASSMVSNSYNEQFF. The CDR3 region has the DNA TGTGCCAGTAGTATGGTATCTAACTCCTACAATGAGCAGTTCTTC.

This clone was observed a few times. The CDR3 bases are TGTGCCAGCTCACCCGGGACAGGGGAATGGGGCTACACCTTC. It codes for CASSPGTGEWGYTF. The chain joins TRBV18 to TRBJ1-2; 10 nucleotides line up with TRBD1. V lost 3 bases and J lost 8; bases outside the gene matches: 6. This CDR3 spans 14 amino acids. Per the germline V gene, CDR1 is KGHSH and CDR2 is LQKENI.

The CDR3 region has the DNA TGTGCTAGTGCCCTCGGACAGATCTACAATGAGCAGTTCTTC. It yields the protein CASALGQIYNEQFF. The chain has TRBV12-5 and TRBJ2-1, with D possibly TRBD1 on 6 matching bases. The germline gives CDR1 LGHNT, CDR2 FRNRAP. The CDR3 runs 14 residues. V lost 7 bases, J lost 3 bases, and 13 bases lay in between.

This chain connects TRBV5-6 to TRBJ2-5, with D possibly TRBD2 on 6 matching bases. CDR1 SGHDT and CDR2 YYEEEE come from the germline V gene. The CDR3 contains 17 residues. Trimming took off 4 bases at V and 5 bases at J, with 24 bases between the two ends. The DNA of the CDR3 is TGTGCCAGCAGCCCGCCGAGGCTAGCGACAGTAGAGGAGACCCAGTACTTC. This sequence encodes CASSPPRLATVEETQYF. The full variable domain, rest sourced from reference TRBV5-6 and TRBJ2-5, is DAGVTQSPTHLIKTRGQQVTLRCSPKSGHDTVSWYQQALGQGPQFIFQYYEEEERQRGNFPDRFSGHQFPNYSSELNVNALLLGDSALYLCASSPPRLATVEETQYFGPGTRLLVL.

The chain has TRBV4-1 and TRBJ1-2; 10 bases agree with TRBD1. V lost 6 bases, J lost 1 base, and 2 bases stayed unmatched. The CDR3 is 14 amino acids. Per the germline V gene, CDR1 is MGHRA and CDR2 is YSYEKL. CDR3 sequence reads: CASRRTGGNYGYTF. DNA for the CDR3: TGCGCCAGCAGGCGGACAGGGGGTAACTATGGCTACACCTTC.

This clone was counted once. This chain joins TRBV3-1 (or the pseudogene TRBV3-2) and TRBJ1-3, with D possibly being TRBD1 (5 bases). Germline CDR1 is LGHDT and CDR2 is YNNKEL (reference sequence). The CDR3 totals 17 residues. V lost 0 bases, J lost 0 bases, and 12 bases lay in between. This CDR3 is CASSQDITGHSGNTIYF. The CDR3 nucleotides read TGTGCCAGCAGCCAAGATATAACAGGCCACTCTGGAAACACCATATATTTT.

The chain employs TRBV30 and TRBJ2-7; 9 positions agree with TRBD1. Per germline, CDR1 GTSNPN and CDR2 SVGIG (reference sequence). V shed 2 bases, J shed 2 bases, and the junction held 10 bases outside the gene matches. The CDR3 has 16 amino acids. CDR3 loop: CAWSSPRDRVTYEQYF. CDR3 bases: TGTGCCTGGAGTTCCCCCCGGGACAGGGTAACCTACGAGCAGTACTTC. The full variable domain, in which reference TRBV30 and TRBJ2-7 provide the parts outside the CDR3, is SQTIHQWPATLVQPVGSPLSLECTVEGTSNPNLYWYRQAAGRGLQLLFYSVGIGQISSEVPQNLSASRPQDRQFILSSKKLLLSDSGFYLCAWSSPRDRVTYEQYFGPGTRLTVT.

The chain is built from TRBV2 and TRBJ2-4; 11 bases line up with TRBD2. The CDR3 spans 17 residues. V was pared by 4 bases and J by 0 bases, with 5 bases of the junction left unmatched. Germline V gene sequence: CDR1 SNHLY, CDR2 FYNNEI. Here the CDR3 DNA reads TGTGCCAGCAGTGGGGGACTAGCGGACCTAGCCAAAAACATTCAGTACTTC. This codes for CASSGGLADLAKNIQYF.

This clone was counted a single time. The genes are TRBV3-1 (or the pseudogene TRBV3-2) and TRBJ1-2; D is perhaps TRBD1 (6 bases). Per germline, CDR1 LGHDT and CDR2 YNNKEL (reference sequence). V was trimmed by 9 bases and J by 2 bases, leaving 19 bases between them. This CDR3 is built from 15 residues. CDR3 region: CASSSRGEGNYGYTF. The CDR3 DNA sequence: TGTGCCAGTAGCAGCAGGGGTGAAGGGAACTATGGCTACACCTTC.